This T cell receptor beta chain originates from a study of T cells in Graves' hyperthyroidism and ophthalmopathy. Exclusion of patients followed from uncontrolled infection, other autoimmune disease, pregnancy or lactation. The PBMCs were taken from around 9.1 ml of fresh peripheral blood. Findings of the study overall: Ophthalmopathy stood apart from stable hyperthyroidism in a 13 V-J model. Most thyroid clonotypes expanded above 0.001 appeared in blood too.

Researchers amplified the TCR beta CDR3 regions from RNA transcripts. An initial round of RT-PCR targeting the TCR CDR3 relied on the HTBI primer set. TCRdb used MiXCR to reprocess the multiplex PCR reads, holding one entry per CDR3 protein. This sample has a few hundred thousand distinct CDR3 sequences; roughly 16% occur once, and the top ten carry more than 3%. This clonotype was picked up many times. The antigen remains undetermined. Its ends do not fully match the called genes, so a read error is possible. Germline CDR1 reads SGHRS; CDR2 reads YFSETQ. The CDR3 loop spans 15 amino acids. This sequence joins TRBV5-1 and TRBJ2-1; D might be TRBD1 (6 bases). The receptor was isolated from a woman in her 40s with Graves' ophthalmopathy. Source material: blood. The chain's CDR3 is CASSLQGSSYNEQFF. For the CDR3, the DNA is TGTGCCAGCAGCTTGCAGGGGAGCTCCTACAATGAGCAGTTCTTC.